This T cell receptor beta chain was obtained from a study of blood T cell repertoires in COVID-19. Profiled with immunoSEQ multiplex PCR; TCRdb holds only in-frame clones, not every one. The repertoire holds roughly 140,000 clones, with 65% to 85% as singletons. This CDR3 has 13 residues. The V and J ends lost 2 bases and 4 bases respectively, with 6 bases between them. Germline V CDR1 and CDR2: MNHEY, SVGEGT. The sequenced material came from peripheral blood. The origin of this receptor is a human donor in a cohort sampled during active COVID-19. The chain uses TRBV6-2 or TRBV6-3 and TRBJ2-1; D is unresolved. This CDR3 reads CASSYLPYNEQFF. The CDR3 region has the DNA TGTGCCAGCAGTTACCTCCCTTACAATGAGCAGTTCTTC.